The clone carrying this T cell receptor beta chain was observed a few times. The antigen remains unidentified. The sample is drawn from a study of glioma-infiltrating T cells. Overall study findings and caveats: CDR3 overlap between tissue and blood was very small. Non-neoplastic patients had below-expected tissue-blood divergence, while all gliomas exceeded expectation.

Using RNA template, CDR3s of TCR alpha and beta were amplified with iRepertoire arm-PCR. One-step reverse transcription and amplification started from approximately 100-400 ng of tissue mRNA or PBMC total RNA. MiXCR, applied by TCRdb to the multiplex PCR reads, yields one record per CDR3 protein. This sample has around 130,000 distinct CDR3 sequences; approximately 26% occur once, and the top ten carry about a quarter. Germline CDR1 and CDR2: DFQATT and SNEGSKA (reference sequence). The V gene end was trimmed by 0 bases and the J gene end by 1 base; junction bases not matched to a gene: 5. The CDR3 loop spans 15 amino acids.

This clonotype was sampled from a human donor with low-grade glioma or glioblastoma, undergoing nonglioma brain surgery, or in good health (not recorded which). Sequencing was performed on glioma tissue, nonneoplastic brain tissue, or PBMCs (not recorded which). The V and J genes are TRBV20-1 and TRBJ1-1, with 7 bases identical to TRBD1. CDR3 protein: CSARDQTGQNTEAFF. In DNA form, the CDR3 reads TGCAGTGCTAGAGATCAGACAGGGCAGAACACTGAAGCTTTCTTT.